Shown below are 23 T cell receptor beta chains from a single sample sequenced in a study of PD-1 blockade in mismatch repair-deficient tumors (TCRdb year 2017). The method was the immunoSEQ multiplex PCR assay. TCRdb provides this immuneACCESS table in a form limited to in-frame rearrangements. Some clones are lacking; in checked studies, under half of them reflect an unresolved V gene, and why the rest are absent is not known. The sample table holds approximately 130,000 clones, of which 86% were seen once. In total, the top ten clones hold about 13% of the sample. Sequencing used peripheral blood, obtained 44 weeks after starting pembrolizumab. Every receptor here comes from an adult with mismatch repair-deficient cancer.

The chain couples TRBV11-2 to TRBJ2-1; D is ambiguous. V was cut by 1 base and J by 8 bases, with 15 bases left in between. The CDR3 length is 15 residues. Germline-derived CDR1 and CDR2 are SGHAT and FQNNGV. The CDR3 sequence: CASSLGVIGSDEQFF. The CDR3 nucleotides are TGTGCCAGCAGCTTAGGAGTAATTGGTTCGGATGAGCAGTTCTTC.

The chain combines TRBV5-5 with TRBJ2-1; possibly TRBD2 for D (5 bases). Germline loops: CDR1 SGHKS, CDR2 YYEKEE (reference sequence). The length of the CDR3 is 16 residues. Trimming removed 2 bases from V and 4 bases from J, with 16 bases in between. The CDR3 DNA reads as TGTGCCAGCAGCTTCATCCGGGGTTCAGTGTACAATGAGCAGTTCTTC. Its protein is CASSFIRGSVYNEQFF.

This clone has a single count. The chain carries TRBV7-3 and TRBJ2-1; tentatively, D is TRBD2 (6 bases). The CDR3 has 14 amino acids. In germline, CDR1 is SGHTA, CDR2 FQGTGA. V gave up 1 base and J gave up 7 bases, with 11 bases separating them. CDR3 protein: CASSLMAGTNEQFF. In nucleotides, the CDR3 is TGTGCCAGCAGCTTAATGGCGGGAACAAATGAGCAGTTCTTC.

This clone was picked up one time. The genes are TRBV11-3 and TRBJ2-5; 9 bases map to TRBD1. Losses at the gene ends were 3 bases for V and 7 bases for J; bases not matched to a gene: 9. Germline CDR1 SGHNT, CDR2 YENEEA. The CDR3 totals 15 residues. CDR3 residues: CASSLRQGVEATQYF. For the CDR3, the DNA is TGTGCCAGCAGCTTGCGACAGGGGGTGGAGGCGACCCAGTACTTC.

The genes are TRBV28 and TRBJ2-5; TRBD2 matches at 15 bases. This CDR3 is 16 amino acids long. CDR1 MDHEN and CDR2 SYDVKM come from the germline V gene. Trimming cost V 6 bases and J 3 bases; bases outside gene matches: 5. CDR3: CASSSRTSGREETQYF. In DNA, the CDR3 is TGTGCCAGCAGCTCCCGGACTAGCGGGAGGGAAGAGACCCAGTACTTC.

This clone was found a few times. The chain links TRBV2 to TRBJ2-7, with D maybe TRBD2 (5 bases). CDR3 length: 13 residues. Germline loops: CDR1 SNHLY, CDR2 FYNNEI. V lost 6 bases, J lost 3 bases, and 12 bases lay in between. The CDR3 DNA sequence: TGTGCCAGCAGAGCGACGGGGAGCTACGAGCAGTACTTC. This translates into CASRATGSYEQYF. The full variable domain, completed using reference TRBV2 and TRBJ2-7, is EPEVTQTPSHQVTQMGQEVILRCVPISNHLYFYWYRQILGQKVEFLVSFYNNEISEKSEIFDDQFSVERPDGSNFTLKIRSTKLEDSAMYFCASRATGSYEQYFGPGTRLTVT.

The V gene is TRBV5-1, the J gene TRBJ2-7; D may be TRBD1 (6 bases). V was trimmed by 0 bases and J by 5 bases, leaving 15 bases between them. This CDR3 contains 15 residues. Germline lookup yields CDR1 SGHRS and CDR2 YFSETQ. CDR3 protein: CASSLATGSANEQYF. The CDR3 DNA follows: TGCGCCAGCAGCTTGGCGACAGGATCGGCCAACGAGCAGTACTTC.

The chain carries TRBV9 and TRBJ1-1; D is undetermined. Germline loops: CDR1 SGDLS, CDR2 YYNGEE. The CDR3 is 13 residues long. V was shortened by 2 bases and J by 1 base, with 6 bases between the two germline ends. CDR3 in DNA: TGTGCCAGCAGCGTCGACGGGAACACTGAAGCTTTCTTT. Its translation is CASSVDGNTEAFF.

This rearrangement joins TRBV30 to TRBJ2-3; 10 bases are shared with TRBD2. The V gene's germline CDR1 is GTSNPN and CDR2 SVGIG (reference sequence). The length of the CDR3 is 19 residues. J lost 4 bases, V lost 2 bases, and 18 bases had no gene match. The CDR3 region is CAWSRKLAGALNVPDTQYF. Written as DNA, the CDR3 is TGTGCCTGGAGTCGCAAGCTAGCGGGAGCGTTGAATGTCCCAGATACGCAGTATTTT.

CDR3 DNA: TGTGCCAGCAGCCAAGATTTGTTCAAAGAGACCCAGTACTTC. This sequence encodes CASSQDLFKETQYF. The rearrangement uses TRBV4-2 and TRBJ2-5; D is unclear. This CDR3 has 14 residues. Germline loops: CDR1 LGHNA, CDR2 YNFKEQ. Trimming removed 0 bases at V and 3 bases at J, with 8 bases between.

The CDR3 DNA sequence: TGTGCCAGCAGTCCGGGGGGAACGGGACTAGGGCAAGAGACCCAGTACTTC. This gives the protein CASSPGGTGLGQETQYF. V is TRBV27 and J is TRBJ2-5; 8 bases match TRBD2. The junction had 13 bases not matched to a gene; V was cut back by 5 bases and J by 2 bases. Germline V gene sequence: CDR1 MNHEY, CDR2 SMNVEV (reference sequence). The CDR3 runs to 17 residues.

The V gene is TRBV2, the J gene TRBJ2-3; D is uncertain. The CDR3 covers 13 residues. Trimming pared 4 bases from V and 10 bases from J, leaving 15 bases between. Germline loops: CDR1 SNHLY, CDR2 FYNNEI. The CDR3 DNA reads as TGTGCCAGCAGTGTTACGGGTGAGCAGGCGCAGTATTTT. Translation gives CASSVTGEQAQYF.

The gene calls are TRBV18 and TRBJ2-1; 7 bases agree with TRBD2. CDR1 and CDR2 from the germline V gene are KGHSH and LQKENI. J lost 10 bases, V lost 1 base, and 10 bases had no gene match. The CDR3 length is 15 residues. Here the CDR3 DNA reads TGTGCCAGCTCACCACTTGGCGGGAGTCTTGACGAGCAGTTCTTC. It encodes CASSPLGGSLDEQFF.

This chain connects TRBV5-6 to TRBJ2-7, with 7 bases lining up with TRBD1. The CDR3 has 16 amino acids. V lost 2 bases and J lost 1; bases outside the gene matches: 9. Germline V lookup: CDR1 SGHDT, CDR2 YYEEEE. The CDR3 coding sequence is TGTGCCAGCAGCTTCTACCCAAACAGGGGATCCTACGAGCAGTACTTC. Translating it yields CASSFYPNRGSYEQYF.

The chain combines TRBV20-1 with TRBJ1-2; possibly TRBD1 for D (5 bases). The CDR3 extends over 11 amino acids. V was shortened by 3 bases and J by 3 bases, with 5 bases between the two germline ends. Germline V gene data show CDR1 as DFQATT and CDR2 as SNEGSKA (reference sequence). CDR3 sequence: CSARGDYGYTF. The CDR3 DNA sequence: TGCAGTGCTAGGGGGGACTATGGCTACACCTTC.

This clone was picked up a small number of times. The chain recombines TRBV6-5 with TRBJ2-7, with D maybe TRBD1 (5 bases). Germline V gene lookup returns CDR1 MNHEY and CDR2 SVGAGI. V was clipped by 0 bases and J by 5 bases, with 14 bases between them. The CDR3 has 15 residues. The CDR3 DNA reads TGTGCCAGCAGTTACTCGATGCCCCCCAGGGACGAGCAGTACTTC. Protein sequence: CASSYSMPPRDEQYF.

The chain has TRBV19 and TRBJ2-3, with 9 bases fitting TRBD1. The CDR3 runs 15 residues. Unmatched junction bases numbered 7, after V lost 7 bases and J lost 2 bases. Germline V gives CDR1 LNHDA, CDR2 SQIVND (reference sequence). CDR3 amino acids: CASTDRGRYTDTQYF. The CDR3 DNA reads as TGTGCCAGTACCGACAGGGGGAGATACACAGATACGCAGTATTTT.

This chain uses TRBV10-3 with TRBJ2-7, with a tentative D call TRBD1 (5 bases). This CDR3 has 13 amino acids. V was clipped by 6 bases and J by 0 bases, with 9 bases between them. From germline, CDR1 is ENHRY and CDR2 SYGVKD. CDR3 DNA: TGTGCCATCAGGCCAGGGAACTCCTACGAGCAGTACTTC. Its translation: CAIRPGNSYEQYF.

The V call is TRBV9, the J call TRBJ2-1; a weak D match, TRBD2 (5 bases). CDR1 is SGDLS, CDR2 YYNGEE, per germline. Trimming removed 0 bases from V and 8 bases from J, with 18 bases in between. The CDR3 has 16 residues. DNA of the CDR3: TGTGCCAGCAGCGTAGAGGTCCGTTCTAGCATGGATGAGCAGTTCTTC. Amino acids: CASSVEVRSSMDEQFF.

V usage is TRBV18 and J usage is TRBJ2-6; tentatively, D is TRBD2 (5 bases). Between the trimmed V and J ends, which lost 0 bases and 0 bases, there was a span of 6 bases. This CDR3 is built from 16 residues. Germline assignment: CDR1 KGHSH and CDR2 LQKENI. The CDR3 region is CASSPPGASGANVLTF. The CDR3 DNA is TGTGCCAGCTCACCACCGGGAGCCTCTGGGGCCAACGTCCTGACTTTC.

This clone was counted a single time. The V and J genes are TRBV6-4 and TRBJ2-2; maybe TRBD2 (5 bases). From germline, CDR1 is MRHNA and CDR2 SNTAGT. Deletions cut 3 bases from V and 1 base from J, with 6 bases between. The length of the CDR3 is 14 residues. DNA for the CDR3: TGTGCCAGCAGTGAAGGGAGGAACACCGGGGAGCTGTTTTTT. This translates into CASSEGRNTGELFF.

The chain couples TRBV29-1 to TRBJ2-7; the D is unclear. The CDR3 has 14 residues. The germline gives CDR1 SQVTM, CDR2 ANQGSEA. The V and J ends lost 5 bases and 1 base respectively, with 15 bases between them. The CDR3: CSVLVQPLSYEQYF. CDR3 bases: TGCAGCGTTCTAGTGCAGCCTTTATCCTACGAGCAGTACTTC.

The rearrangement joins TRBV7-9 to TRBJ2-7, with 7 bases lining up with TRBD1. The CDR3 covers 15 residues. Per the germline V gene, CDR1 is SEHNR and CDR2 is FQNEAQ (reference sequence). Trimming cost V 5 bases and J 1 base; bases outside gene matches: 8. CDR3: CASSNDRAWSYEQYF. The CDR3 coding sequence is TGTGCCAGCAGCAACGACAGGGCATGGTCCTACGAGCAGTACTTC.